This TCR beta chain is drawn from a study of identical twins. The table lists this clonotype with many counts. The CDR3 covers 21 residues. V lost 1 base and J lost 4; bases outside the gene matches: 16. CDR1 and CDR2 (germline): SGHAT, FQDESV (reference sequence). Each CDR3 protein is one row after TCRdb ran MiXCR on the 5' RACE reads. In the table there are about 660,000 distinct CDR3 sequences, less than 10% of which are singletons. These same data were also listed under a study on yellow fever vaccine responses in identical twins. As that report states: Twins reportedly showed a vaccine T cell response that seemed partly convergent and partly personalized.

The chain combines TRBV11-1 with TRBJ2-2; 12 nucleotides align to TRBD2. This TCR derives from a woman aged 18-29 years in good health. The sequenced sample was PBMCs. Here the CDR3 reads CASSLEQYGLAGRDGTGELFF. The CDR3 DNA is TGTGCCAGCAGCTTAGAACAGTACGGACTAGCGGGAAGGGATGGCACCGGGGAGCTGTTTTTT. Drawing the rest from reference TRBV11-1 and TRBJ2-2, the complete variable domain is EAEVAQSPRYKITEKSQAVAFWCDPISGHATLYWYRQILGQGPELLVQFQDESVVDDSQLPKDRFSAERLKGVDSTLKIQPAELGDSAMYLCASSLEQYGLAGRDGTGELFFGEGSRLTVL.